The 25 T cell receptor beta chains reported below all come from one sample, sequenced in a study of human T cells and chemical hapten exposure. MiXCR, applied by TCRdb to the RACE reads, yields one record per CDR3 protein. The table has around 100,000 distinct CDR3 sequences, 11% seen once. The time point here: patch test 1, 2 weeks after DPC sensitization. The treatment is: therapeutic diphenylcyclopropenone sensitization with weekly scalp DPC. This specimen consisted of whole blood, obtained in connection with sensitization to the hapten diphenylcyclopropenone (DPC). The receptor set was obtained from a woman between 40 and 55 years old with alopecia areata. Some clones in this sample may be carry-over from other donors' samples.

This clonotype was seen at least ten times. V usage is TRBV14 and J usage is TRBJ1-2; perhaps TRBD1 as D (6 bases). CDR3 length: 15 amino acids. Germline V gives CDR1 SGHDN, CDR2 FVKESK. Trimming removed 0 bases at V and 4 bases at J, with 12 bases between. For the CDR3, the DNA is TGTGCCAGCAGCCAAGACCGTTGGACAGCCTATGGCTACACCTTC. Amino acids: CASSQDRWTAYGYTF.

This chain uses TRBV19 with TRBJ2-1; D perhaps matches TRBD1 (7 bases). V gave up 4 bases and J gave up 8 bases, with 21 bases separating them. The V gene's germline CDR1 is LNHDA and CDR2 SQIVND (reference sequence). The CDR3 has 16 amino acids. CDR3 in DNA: TGTGCCAGTAGTACGGCGGGACAGAGGAATCGGGATGAGCAGTTCTTC. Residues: CASSTAGQRNRDEQFF.

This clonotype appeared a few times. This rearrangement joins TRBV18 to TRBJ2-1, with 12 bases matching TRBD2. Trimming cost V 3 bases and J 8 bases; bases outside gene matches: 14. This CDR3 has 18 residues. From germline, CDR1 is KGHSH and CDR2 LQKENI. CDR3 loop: CASSPETPGLAGGDEQFF. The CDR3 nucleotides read TGTGCCAGCTCACCCGAAACCCCGGGACTAGCGGGCGGGGATGAGCAGTTCTTC. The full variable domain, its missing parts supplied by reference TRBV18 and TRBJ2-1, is NAGVMQNPRHLVRRRGQEARLRCSPMKGHSHVYWYRQLPEEGLKFMVYLQKENIIDESGMPKERFSAEFPKEGPSILRIQQVVRGDSAAYFCASSPETPGLAGGDEQFFGPGTRLTVL.

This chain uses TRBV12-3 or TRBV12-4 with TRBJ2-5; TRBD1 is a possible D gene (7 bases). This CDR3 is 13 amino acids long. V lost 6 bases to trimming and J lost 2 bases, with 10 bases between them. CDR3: CASSRGTQETQYF. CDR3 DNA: TGTGCCAGCAGCAGGGGGACTCAAGAGACCCAGTACTTC.

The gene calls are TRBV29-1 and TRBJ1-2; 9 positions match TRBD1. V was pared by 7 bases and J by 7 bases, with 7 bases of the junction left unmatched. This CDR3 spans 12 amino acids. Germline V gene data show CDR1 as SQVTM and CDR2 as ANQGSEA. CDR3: CSDGTGLSGYTF. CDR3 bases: TGCAGCGATGGGACAGGGTTGAGTGGCTACACCTTC.

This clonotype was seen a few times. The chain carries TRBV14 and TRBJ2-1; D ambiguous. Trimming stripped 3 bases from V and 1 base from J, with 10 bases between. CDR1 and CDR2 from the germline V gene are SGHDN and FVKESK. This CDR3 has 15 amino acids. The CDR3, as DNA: TGTGCCAGCAGCCAGGGGTTTGAATCCTACAATGAGCAGTTCTTC. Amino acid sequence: CASSQGFESYNEQFF.

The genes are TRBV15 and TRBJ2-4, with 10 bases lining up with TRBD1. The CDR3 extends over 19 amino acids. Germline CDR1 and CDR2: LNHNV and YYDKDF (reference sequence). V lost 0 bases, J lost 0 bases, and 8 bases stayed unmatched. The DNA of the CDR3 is TGTGCCACCAGCAGAGAAGGGACAGGGGCCTACTCAGCCAAAAACATTCAGTACTTC. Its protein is CATSREGTGAYSAKNIQYF.

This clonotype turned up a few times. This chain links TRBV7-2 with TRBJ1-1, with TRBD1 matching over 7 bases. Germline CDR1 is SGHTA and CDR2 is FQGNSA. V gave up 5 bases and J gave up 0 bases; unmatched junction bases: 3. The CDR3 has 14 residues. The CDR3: CASSGGQLNTEAFF. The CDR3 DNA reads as TGTGCCAGCAGCGGGGGACAGCTGAACACTGAAGCTTTCTTT.

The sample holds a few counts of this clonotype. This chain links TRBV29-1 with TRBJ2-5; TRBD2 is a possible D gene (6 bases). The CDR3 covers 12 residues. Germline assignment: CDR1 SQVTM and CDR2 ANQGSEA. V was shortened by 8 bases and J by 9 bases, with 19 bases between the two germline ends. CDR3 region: CSMRDPNPAQYF. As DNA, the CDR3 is TGCAGCATGCGGGACCCGAACCCGGCCCAGTACTTC.

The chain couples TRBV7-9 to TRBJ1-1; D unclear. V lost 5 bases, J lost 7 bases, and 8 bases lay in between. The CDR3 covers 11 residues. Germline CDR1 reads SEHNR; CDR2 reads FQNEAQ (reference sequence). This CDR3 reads CASSDGIEAFF. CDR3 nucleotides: TGTGCCAGCAGCGACGGTATTGAAGCTTTCTTT.

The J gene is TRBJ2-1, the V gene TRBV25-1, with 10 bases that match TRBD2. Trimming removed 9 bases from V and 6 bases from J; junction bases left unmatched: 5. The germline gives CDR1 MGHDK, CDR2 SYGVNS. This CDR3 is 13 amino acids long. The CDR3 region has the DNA TGTGCCAGAAGAAGGACTAGCGGCAATGAGCAGTTCTTC. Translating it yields CARRRTSGNEQFF.

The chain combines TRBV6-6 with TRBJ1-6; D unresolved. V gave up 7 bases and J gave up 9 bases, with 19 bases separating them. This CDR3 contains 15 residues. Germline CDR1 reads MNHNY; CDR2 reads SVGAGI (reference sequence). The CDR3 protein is CASIRRGDSRSPLHF. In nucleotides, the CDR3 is TGTGCCAGCATCCGCCGGGGAGATTCCCGTTCACCCCTCCACTTT.

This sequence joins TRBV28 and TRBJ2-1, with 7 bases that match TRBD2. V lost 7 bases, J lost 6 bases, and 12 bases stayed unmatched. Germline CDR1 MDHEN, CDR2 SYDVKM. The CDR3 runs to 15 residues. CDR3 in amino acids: CASTAGRGRLNEQFF. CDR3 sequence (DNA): TGTGCCAGCACGGCTGGGCGCGGGAGACTCAATGAGCAGTTCTTC.

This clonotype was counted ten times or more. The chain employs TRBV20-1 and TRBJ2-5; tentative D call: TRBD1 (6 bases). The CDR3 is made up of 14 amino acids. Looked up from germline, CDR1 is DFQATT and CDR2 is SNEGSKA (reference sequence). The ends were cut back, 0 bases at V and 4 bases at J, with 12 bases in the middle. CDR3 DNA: TGCAGTGCTAGAGATCCGACAGGAACAGAGACCCAGTACTTC. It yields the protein CSARDPTGTETQYF.

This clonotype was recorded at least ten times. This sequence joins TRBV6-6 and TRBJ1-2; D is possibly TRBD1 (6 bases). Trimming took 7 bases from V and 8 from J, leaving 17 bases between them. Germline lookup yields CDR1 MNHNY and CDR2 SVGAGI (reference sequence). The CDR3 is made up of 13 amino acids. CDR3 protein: CASNLAGGPGYTF. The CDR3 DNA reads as TGTGCCAGCAATCTCGCCGGGGGGCCCGGCTACACCTTC.

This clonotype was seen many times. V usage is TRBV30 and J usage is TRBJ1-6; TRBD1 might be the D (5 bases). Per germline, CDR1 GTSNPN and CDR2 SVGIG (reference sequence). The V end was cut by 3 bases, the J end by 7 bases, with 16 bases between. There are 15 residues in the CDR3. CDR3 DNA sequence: TGTGCCTGGAGGCAAGCCGGGACGGGGAATTCACCCCTCCACTTT. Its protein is CAWRQAGTGNSPLHF.

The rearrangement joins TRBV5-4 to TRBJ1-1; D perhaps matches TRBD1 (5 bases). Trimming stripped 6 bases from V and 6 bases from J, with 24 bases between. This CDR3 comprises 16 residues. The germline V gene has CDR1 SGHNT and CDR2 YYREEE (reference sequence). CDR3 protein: CASKLRNGGTVAEAFF. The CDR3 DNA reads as TGTGCCAGCAAACTAAGGAATGGGGGTACAGTCGCTGAAGCTTTCTTT.

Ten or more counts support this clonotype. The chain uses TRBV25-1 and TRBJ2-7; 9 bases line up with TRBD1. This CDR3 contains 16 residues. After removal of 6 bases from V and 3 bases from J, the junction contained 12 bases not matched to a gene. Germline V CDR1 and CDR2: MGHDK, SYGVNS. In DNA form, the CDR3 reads TGTGCCAGCAGAGCGGCCCCGGGACAGGGTCTCTACGAGCAGTACTTC. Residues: CASRAAPGQGLYEQYF.

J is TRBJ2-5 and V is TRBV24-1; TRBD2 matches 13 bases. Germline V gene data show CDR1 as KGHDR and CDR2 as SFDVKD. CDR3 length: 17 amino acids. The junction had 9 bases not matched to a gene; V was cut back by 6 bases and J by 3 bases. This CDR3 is CATSHRLAGGVKETQYF. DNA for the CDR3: TGTGCCACCAGTCATCGACTAGCGGGGGGCGTAAAAGAGACCCAGTACTTC.

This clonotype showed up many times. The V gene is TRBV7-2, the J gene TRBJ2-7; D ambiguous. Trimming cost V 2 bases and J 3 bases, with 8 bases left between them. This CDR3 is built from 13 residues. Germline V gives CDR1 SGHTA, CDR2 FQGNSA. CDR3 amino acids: CASSLFADYEQYF. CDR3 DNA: TGTGCCAGCAGCTTATTCGCGGACTACGAGCAGTACTTC.

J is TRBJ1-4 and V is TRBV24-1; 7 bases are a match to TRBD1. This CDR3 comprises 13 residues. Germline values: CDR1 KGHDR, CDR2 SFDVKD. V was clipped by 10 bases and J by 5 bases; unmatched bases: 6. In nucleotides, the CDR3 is TGTGCCACGCCGACAGGGACGAATGAAAAACTGTTTTTT. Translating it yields CATPTGTNEKLFF.

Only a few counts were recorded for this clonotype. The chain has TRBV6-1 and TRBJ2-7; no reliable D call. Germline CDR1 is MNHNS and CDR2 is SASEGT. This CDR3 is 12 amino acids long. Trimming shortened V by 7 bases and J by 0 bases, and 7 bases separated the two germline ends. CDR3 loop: CASTIYSYEQYF. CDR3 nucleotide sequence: TGTGCCAGCACCATTTACTCCTACGAGCAGTACTTC.

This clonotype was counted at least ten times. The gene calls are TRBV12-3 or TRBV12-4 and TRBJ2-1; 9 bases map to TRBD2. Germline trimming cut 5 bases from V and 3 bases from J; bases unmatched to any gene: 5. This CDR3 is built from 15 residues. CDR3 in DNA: TGTGCCAGCAGTCCTCTAGCGGGAAGCTACAATGAGCAGTTCTTC. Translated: CASSPLAGSYNEQFF.

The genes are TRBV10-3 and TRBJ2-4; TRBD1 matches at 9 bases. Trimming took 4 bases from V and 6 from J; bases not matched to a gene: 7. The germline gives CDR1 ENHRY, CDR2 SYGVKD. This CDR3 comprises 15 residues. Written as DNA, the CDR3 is TGTGCCATCAGTGGTGGGGGACAGGGAATAAACATTCAGTACTTC. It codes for CAISGGGQGINIQYF.

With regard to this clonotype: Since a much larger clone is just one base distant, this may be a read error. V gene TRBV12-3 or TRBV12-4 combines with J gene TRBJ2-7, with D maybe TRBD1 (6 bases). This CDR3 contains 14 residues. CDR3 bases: TGTGCCAGCAGTAAAGGCGGACAGCACTACAAGCAGTACTTC. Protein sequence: CASSKGGQHYKQYF.